This is a list of T cell receptor beta chains from one sample in a study of cytomegalovirus exposure and HLA in healthy donors. Clones were read by immunoSEQ multiplex PCR, and TCRdb kept only the in-frame ones, dropping some. The repertoire holds around 130,000 clones, with over 60% as singletons. Material for sequencing was PBMCs. These receptors were obtained from a human donor in good health. The CDR3 runs from the conserved cysteine through the conserved F or W. D genes are given only for firm matches. The listing skips clone size in some rows; elsewhere it reads once, few, many or a size class.

j_call d_call clone_size v_call cdr3_nt cdr3_aa
TRBJ1-5 - - TRBV5-1 TGCGCCAGCAGCTTGGGTCAGAATCAGCCCCAGCATTTT CASSLGQNQPQHF
TRBJ2-2 TRBD2 - TRBV6-5 TGTGCCAGCAGTTGGGGACTAGCGGGGGGGACCGGGGAGCTGTTTTTT CASSWGLAGGTGELFF
TRBJ2-7 TRBD1 - TRBV6-5 TGTGCCAGCAGTGAACCAGGGGGCAGGTACGAGCAGTACTTC CASSEPGGRYEQYF
TRBJ2-7 TRBD2 once TRBV19 TGTGCCAGTAGTATGGGGGGGACTAGTCGCGAGCAGTACTTC CASSMGGTSREQYF
TRBJ2-3 - - TRBV4-1 TGCGCCAGCAGCCCCCCCCGCGGGAGCACAGATACGCAGTATTTT CASSPPRGSTDTQYF
TRBJ2-7 - - TRBV7-2 TGTGCCAGCAGCTTATCGACTTTCCCGCGCGAGCAGTACTTC CASSLSTFPREQYF
TRBJ1-1 - - TRBV19 TGTGCCAGTAGTGTCAAGGGGGACACTGAAGCTTTCTTT CASSVKGDTEAFF
TRBJ1-5 - - TRBV30 TGTGCCTGGACTACAGGGTCCAATCAGCCCCAGCATTTT CAWTTGSNQPQHF
TRBJ1-3 - - TRBV6-6 TGTGCCAGCAGTTACGGGACGGGGGGCGCTGGAAACACCATATATTTT CASSYGTGGAGNTIYF
TRBJ1-1 - few TRBV15 TGTGCCACCAGCAGAGCCCAGAACACTGAAGCTTTCTTT CATSRAQNTEAFF
TRBJ2-5 - - TRBV5-6 TGTGCCAGCAGCAGTGGTATTAGGGGTAGTGAGACCCAGTACTTC CASSSGIRGSETQYF
TRBJ1-1 TRBD1 - TRBV30 TGTGCCTGGAGTAAAGGGACAGCCCCAAACGAAAACACTGAAGCTTTCTTT CAWSKGTAPNENTEAFF
TRBJ2-7 TRBD1 - TRBV10-3 TGTGCCATCAGTGAGTCGAAGGGACAGGGCCCGACTTTGTCCTACGAGCAGTACTTC CAISESKGQGPTLSYEQYF
TRBJ2-2 - - TRBV20-1 TGCAGTGCTCAGGGCGGGGAGCTGTTTTTT CSAQGGELFF
TRBJ1-2 TRBD1 - TRBV6-5 TGTGCCAGCAGTTCCAGGGGGCAAGGTGGCTACACCTTC CASSSRGQGGYTF
TRBJ1-1 TRBD1 - TRBV6-5 TGTGCCAGCAGACAGGGGGCCAGGGCGGGTGAAGCTTTCTTT CASRQGARAGEAFF
TRBJ1-2 - - TRBV6-1 TGTGCCAGCAGTGAATCGGGCAGGGCGTGGGGCTACACCTTC CASSESGRAWGYTF
TRBJ2-7 TRBD2 - TRBV6-1 TGTGCCAGCACCGAGTGGGGGGGTGTCTACGAGCAGTACTTC CASTEWGGVYEQYF
TRBJ1-3 TRBD1 - TRBV2 TGTGCCAGCAGTGAAGCGGACAGGCTCTCTGGAAACACCATATATTTT CASSEADRLSGNTIYF
TRBJ2-3 TRBD2 - TRBV7-8 TGTGCCAGCCTCCGACTAGCGGGAGGGAGGACAGATACGCAGTATTTT CASLRLAGGRTDTQYF
TRBJ1-1 - - TRBV7-9 TGTTCCAGCAGCTTCGGGGGAGGAGGCACTGAAGCTTTCTTT CSSSFGGGGTEAFF
TRBJ2-2 - - TRBV6-6 TGTGCCAGCAGTTACTCGACGGGCGGGGCCGGGGAGCTGTTTTTT CASSYSTGGAGELFF
TRBJ2-5 TRBD2 few TRBV9 TGTGCCAGCAGCGTAGGGACTAGCGGGGTCGGGGGCCAGTACTTC CASSVGTSGVGGQYF
TRBJ2-2 - - TRBV11-3 TGTGCCAGCAGCTTTAGCCCGAACACCGGGGAGCTGTTTTTT CASSFSPNTGELFF
TRBJ1-5 TRBD1 - TRBV7-2 TGTGCCAGCAGCTTACGGGGACAGTTCAATCAGCCCCAGCATTTT CASSLRGQFNQPQHF
TRBJ2-3 TRBD1 - TRBV27 TGTGCCAGCACTTACCAGGGGGCAAACGCGCAGTATTTT CASTYQGANAQYF
TRBJ2-2 TRBD1 once TRBV19 TGTGCCAGTAGTCCACGGACAGGGGCCACCGGGGAGCTGTTTTTT CASSPRTGATGELFF
TRBJ2-7 - - TRBV7-9 TGTGCCAGCAGCCGGTGGATCGGTAGCGTGTACGACGAGCAGTACTTC CASSRWIGSVYDEQYF